This record looks at one T cell receptor (beta chain) sequence and its context. This clone was found a few times. The target of this receptor is not known. Within one base of it there is no much larger clone, and no base qualities were kept. TCRbeta CDR3 regions were amplified from genomic DNA using the immunoSEQ Assay, a bias-controlled multiplex PCR. The paper's processing steps were these. The number of nucleated cells in each sample was estimated by amplification of reference gene primers within the assay. To quantify the absolute abundance of each unique TCRbeta CDR3 rearrangement, sequence reads were collapsed and filtered. For each sample, productive Simpson clonality was calculated as the square root of Simpson's diversity index across productive rearrangements. TCRdb re-hosts the immuneACCESS table, in-frame sequences only. Its copies lack some clones; in the studies checked, an unresolved V gene accounts for under half of them, and the cause for the rest is not known. From that table come the V and J calls and clone size; the DNA was used to work out D and trimming. This sample gives about 120,000 clones in total; just over 70% of them show up just once. In total, the top ten clones hold about 0.85% of the sample.

Whole blood was collected in K2EDTA tubes by collaborating institutions according to the institutions' own protocols. For TCRbeta analysis, collaborators shipped samples in one of three forms: frozen whole blood, isolated PBMCs, or DNA extracted from either of those sample types. This record comes from a study of blood T cell repertoires in COVID-19 (dated by TCRdb to 2019 to 2021). With respect to the entire study: Samples from collaborators originated in the United States, Italy and Spain and spanned both the acute and convalescent phases of COVID-19. The prospective study material was composed of cDNA or gDNA derived from T cells, B-cell-depleted T cells, or PBMCs. The dataset comprised deeply sampled blood TCRbeta repertoires from subjects exposed to, actively infected with, or recovered from COVID-19. The repertoires were made available in a free public database intended to serve as a resource for research on the immune response to SARS-CoV-2. Samples were obtained from the ongoing ImmuneRACE study (first 160 participants) and from roughly 1,300 subjects provided by 6 global collaborators. A de-identified subject ID, COVID-19 status, age in years and sex were almost always included in the sample metadata. Where available, HLA class I and class II types were obtained from metadata supplied by the sample provider rather than from assay-based typing.

On the study overall, not on this receptor specifically: The quantity of clinical and demographic metadata differed by source and by participant and was supplied without curation.

Relative to germline, V is 5 bases shorter and J is 3 bases shorter, with 11 bases between their ends. The CDR3 runs 13 residues from the cysteine to the phenylalanine. The read is trimmed to its CDR3 DNA, 39 bases read in frame from base 1. The germline V gene specifies SGHVS as CDR1 and FQNEAQ as CDR2. The rearrangement combines TRBV7-8 with TRBJ2-7; no D segment can be confidently identified. The origin of this receptor is a human donor with acute or convalescent COVID-19. The donor label of this sample is uncertain. The material sequenced was peripheral blood. Read as DNA, the sequence is TGTGCCAGCAGCCCCACGATGCGCTACGAGCAGTACTTC. It translates to CASSPTMRYEQYF.